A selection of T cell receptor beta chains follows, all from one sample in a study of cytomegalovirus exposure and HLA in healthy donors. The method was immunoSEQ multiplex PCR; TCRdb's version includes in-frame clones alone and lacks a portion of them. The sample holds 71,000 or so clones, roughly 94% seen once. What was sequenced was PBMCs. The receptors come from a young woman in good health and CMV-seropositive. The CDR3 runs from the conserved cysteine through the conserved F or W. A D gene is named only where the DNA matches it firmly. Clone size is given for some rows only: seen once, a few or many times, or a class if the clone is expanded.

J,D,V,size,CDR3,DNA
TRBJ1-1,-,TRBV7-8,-,CASSLGPGAFF,TGTGCCAGCAGCTTAGGGCCGGGAGCTTTCTTT
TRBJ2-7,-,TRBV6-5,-,CASSYAGEQYF,TGTGCCAGCAGTTACGCGGGCGAGCAGTACTTC
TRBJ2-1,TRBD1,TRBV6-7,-,CASRTLGQGVYDEQFF,TGTGCCAGCAGGACACTGGGACAGGGGGTTTATGATGAGCAGTTCTTC
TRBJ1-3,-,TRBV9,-,CASSGNEGSFSGNTIYF,TGTGCCAGCAGCGGTAACGAGGGCTCATTCTCTGGAAACACCATATATTTT
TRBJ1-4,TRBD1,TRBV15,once,CATSRARDRPATNEKLFF,TGTGCCACCAGCAGAGCCCGGGACAGGCCTGCAACTAATGAAAAACTGTTTTTT
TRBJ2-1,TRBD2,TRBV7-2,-,CASSLIAGVNEQFF,TGTGCCAGCAGCTTAATAGCGGGAGTCAATGAGCAGTTCTTC
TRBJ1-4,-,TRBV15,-,CATSRRTRNEKLFF,TGTGCCACCAGCAGGAGGACACGAAATGAAAAACTGTTTTTT
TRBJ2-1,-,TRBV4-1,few,CASSQDTHRNHNEQFF,TGCGCCAGCAGCCAAGATACGCACAGGAATCACAATGAGCAGTTCTTC
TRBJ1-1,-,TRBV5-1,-,CASSLAGRLNTEAFF,TGCGCCAGCAGCTTGGCGGGAAGGCTGAACACTGAAGCTTTCTTT
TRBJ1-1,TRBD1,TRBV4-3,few,CASSQHSLDRGQAFF,TGCGCCAGCAGCCAACATTCACTGGACAGGGGACAAGCTTTCTTT
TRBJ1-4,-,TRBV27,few,CASSLVRDKNEKLFF,TGTGCCAGCAGTTTGGTAAGGGACAAAAATGAAAAACTGTTTTTT
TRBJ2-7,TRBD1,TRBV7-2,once,CASSHRGSGYEQYF,TGTGCCAGCAGTCACAGGGGTAGTGGCTACGAGCAGTACTTC
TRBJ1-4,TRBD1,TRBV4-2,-,CASSRGAGDRLNEKLFF,TGTGCCAGCAGCCGCGGGGCGGGGGACAGGCTTAATGAAAAACTGTTTTTT
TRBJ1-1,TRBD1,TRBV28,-,CASSSHRGRDTEAFF,TGTGCCAGCAGTTCACACAGGGGGAGGGACACTGAAGCTTTCTTT
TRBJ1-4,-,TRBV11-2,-,CASSWRGEKLFF,TGTGCCAGCAGCTGGCGAGGAGAAAAACTGTTTTTT
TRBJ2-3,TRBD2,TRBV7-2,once,CASSEMTSGNTDTQYF,TGTGCCAGCAGCGAAATGACTAGCGGGAACACAGATACGCAGTATTTT
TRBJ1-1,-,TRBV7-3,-,CASSGGAAGTEAFF,TGTGCCAGCAGCGGGGGGGCAGCAGGGACTGAAGCTTTCTTT
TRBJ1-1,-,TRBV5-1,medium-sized,CASSLRGSTEAFF,TGCGCCAGCAGCTTGAGGGGAAGCACTGAAGCTTTCTTT
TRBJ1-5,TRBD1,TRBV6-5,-,CASSAGGKGDQPQHF,TGTGCCAGCTCTGCAGGGGGGAAAGGGGATCAGCCCCAGCATTTT
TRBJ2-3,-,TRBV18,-,CASSPGRRSTDTQYF,TGTGCCAGCTCGCCGGGGAGGCGTAGCACAGATACGCAGTATTTT
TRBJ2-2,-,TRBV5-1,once,CASSLPGEIGELFF,TGCGCCAGCAGTCTCCCGGGGGAGATCGGGGAGCTGTTTTTT
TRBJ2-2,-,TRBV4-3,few,CASSHVLQSNTGELFF,TGCGCCAGCAGCCATGTGCTACAGTCGAACACCGGGGAGCTGTTTTTT
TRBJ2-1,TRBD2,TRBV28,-,CASGVIAGGHNEQFF,TGTGCCAGCGGAGTTATAGCGGGAGGGCACAATGAGCAGTTCTTC
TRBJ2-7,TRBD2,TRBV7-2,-,CASSRTSIGEQYF,TGTGCCAGCAGCCGGACTAGTATCGGCGAGCAGTACTTC
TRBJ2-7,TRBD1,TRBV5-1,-,CASSGGQLYSYEQYF,TGCGCCAGCAGCGGGGGACAGCTATACTCCTACGAGCAGTACTTC
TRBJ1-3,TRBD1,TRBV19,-,CASSIWDRGPGNTIYF,TGTGCCAGTAGTATCTGGGACAGGGGCCCTGGAAACACCATATATTTT
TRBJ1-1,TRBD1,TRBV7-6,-,CASSRTGGLSGTEAFF,TGTGCCAGCAGCCGGACAGGGGGCTTGTCGGGAACTGAAGCTTTCTTT
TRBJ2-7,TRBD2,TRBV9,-,CASSVGGLAGDYEQYF,TGTGCCAGCAGCGTAGGGGGACTAGCGGGGGACTACGAGCAGTACTTC
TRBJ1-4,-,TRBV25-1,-,CASRNTMTATNEKLFF,TGTGCCAGCAGGAACACGATGACAGCGACTAATGAAAAACTGTTTTTT
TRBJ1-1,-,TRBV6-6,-,CASSQPAHAEAFF,TGTGCCAGCAGCCAACCCGCGCATGCTGAAGCTTTCTTT
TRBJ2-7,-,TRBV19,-,CASSSTLGSSAGYEQYF,TGTGCCAGTAGTAGTACCCTAGGAAGCAGCGCGGGGTACGAGCAGTACTTC
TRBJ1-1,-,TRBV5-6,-,CASSLGAGLAFF,TGTGCCAGCAGCTTGGGTGCAGGGTTAGCTTTCTTT
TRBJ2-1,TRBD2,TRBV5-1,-,CASSGLAGVSDEQFF,TGCGCCAGCAGCGGACTAGCGGGGGTGAGCGATGAGCAGTTCTTC
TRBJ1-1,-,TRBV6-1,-,CASAVRRGGTEAFF,TGTGCCAGCGCAGTGAGAAGGGGGGGGACTGAAGCTTTCTTT
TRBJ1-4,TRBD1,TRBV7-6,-,CASSFRGVYEANEKLFF,TGTGCCAGCAGCTTCAGGGGGGTATATGAGGCTAATGAAAAACTGTTTTTT
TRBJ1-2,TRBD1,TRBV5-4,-,CASNLDRDDSYTF,TGTGCCTCCAACTTGGACAGGGATGATAGCTACACCTTC
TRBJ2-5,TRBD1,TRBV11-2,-,CASSLGRGQETQYF,TGTGCCAGCAGCTTAGGCAGGGGGCAAGAGACCCAGTACTTC
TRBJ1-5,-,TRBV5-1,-,CASSLEGDVNQPQHF,TGCGCCAGCAGCTTGGAGGGGGACGTAAATCAGCCCCAGCATTTT
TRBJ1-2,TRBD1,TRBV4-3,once,CASSQLGQADGYTF,TGCGCCAGCAGCCAATTAGGACAGGCTGATGGCTACACCTTC
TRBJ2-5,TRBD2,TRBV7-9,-,CASSFTSDLGTQYF,TGTGCCAGCAGCTTCACTAGCGACTTAGGGACCCAGTACTTC
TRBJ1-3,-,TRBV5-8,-,CASSLARADAGNTIYF,TGTGCCAGCAGCTTGGCCAGGGCAGACGCTGGAAACACCATATATTTT
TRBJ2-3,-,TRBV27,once,CASSQTRGGTDTQYF,TGTGCCAGCAGCCAGACTAGAGGGGGCACAGATACGCAGTATTTT
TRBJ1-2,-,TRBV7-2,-,CASSLGQINYGYTF,TGTGCCAGCAGCTTAGGACAGATAAACTATGGCTACACCTTC
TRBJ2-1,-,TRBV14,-,CASSRRGWGRDEQFF,TGTGCCAGCAGCCGACGGGGATGGGGTCGAGATGAGCAGTTCTTC
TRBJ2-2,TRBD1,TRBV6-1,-,CASSWTGYTGELFF,TGTGCCAGCAGTTGGACAGGGTATACCGGGGAGCTGTTTTTT
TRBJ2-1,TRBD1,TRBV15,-,CATSRDPGQTSYNEQFF,TGTGCCACCAGCAGAGATCCGGGACAGACCTCCTACAATGAGCAGTTCTTC
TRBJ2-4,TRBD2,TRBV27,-,CVLLEWTSGVEAPWAKNIQYF,TGTGTCCTTCTCGAATGGACTAGCGGGGTCGAGGCCCCTTGGGCCAAAAACATTCAGTACTTC
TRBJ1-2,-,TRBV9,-,CASSVATGRGYGYTF,TGTGCCAGCAGCGTAGCTACCGGGAGAGGGTATGGCTACACCTTC
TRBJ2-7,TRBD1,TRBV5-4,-,CASSREGQPYEQYF,TGTGCCAGCAGCCGTGAGGGACAGCCCTACGAGCAGTACTTC
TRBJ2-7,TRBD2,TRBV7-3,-,CASSQIAGSYEQYF,TGTGCCAGCAGCCAAATAGCGGGGAGCTACGAGCAGTACTTC
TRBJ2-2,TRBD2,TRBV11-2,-,CASSRAGGDTGELFF,TGTGCCAGCAGCCGGGCGGGAGGTGACACCGGGGAGCTGTTTTTT
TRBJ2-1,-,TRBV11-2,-,CASSLAAESSYNEQFF,TGTGCCAGCAGCTTAGCTGCGGAAAGCTCCTACAATGAGCAGTTCTTC
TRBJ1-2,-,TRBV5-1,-,CASSLETFTGYTF,TGCGCCAGCAGCTTGGAAACTTTTACGGGGTACACCTTC
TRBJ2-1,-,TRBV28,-,CASSFRRSGYISSYNEQFF,TGTGCCAGCAGTTTCCGACGATCAGGGTACATTTCTTCCTACAATGAGCAGTTCTTC
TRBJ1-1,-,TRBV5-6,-,CASSWTVNTEAFF,TGTGCCAGCAGCTGGACAGTCAACACTGAAGCTTTCTTT
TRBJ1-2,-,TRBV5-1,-,CASSLYAADYGYTF,TGCGCCAGCAGCTTGTACGCCGCGGACTATGGCTACACCTTC
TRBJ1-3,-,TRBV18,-,CASSPSTGVSGNTIYF,TGTGCCAGCTCACCCTCGACAGGCGTATCTGGAAACACCATATATTTT
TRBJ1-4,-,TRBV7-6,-,CASSSGRTNEKLFF,TGTGCCAGCAGCTCCGGGAGGACTAATGAAAAACTGTTTTTT